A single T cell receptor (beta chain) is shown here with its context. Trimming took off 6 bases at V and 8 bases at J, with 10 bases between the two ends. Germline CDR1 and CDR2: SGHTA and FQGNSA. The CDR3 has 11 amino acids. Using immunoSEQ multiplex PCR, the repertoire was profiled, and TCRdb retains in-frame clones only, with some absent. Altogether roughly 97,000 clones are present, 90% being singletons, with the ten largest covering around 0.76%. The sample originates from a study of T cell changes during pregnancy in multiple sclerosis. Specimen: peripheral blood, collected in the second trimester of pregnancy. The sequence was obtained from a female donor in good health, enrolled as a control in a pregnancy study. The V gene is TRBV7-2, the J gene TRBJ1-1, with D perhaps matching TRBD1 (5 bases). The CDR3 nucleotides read TGTGCCAGCAGTCCTACAGGCGAAGCTTTCTTT. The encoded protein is CASSPTGEAFF.